This TCR beta chain is from a study of cytomegalovirus exposure and HLA in healthy donors. Points from the study as a whole: A missense DCLRE1C variant was associated with V- and J-gene trimming of TCR beta chains in a later analysis, and an independent cohort replicated the association.

As for this clone: Its antigen is currently unknown.

PCR amplification relied on 60 Vbeta primers (plus 13 Jbeta primers). Clones were read by immunoSEQ multiplex PCR, and TCRdb kept only the in-frame ones, dropping some. Among around 200,000 clones listed, 60% to 80% were seen once. This CDR3 contains 12 residues. This receptor was identified in a male donor in good health and CMV-seronegative. The sequencing input was PBMCs. The chain combines TRBV21-1 with TRBJ1-2. TRBV21-1 is reported as a pseudogene. The CDR3 DNA reads as TGTGCCAGCAGCAAAGGAGGGTATGGCTACACCTTC. The encoded protein is CASSKGGYGYTF.